This is a list of T cell receptor beta chains from one sample in a study of CD8+ T cells in alopecia areata. The repertoire was sequenced with immunoSEQ multiplex PCR; TCRdb's copy has only in-frame clones and lacks some. The sample includes around 200,000 clones, 50% to 70% of them seen just once. Sequenced material: CD4+ T cells sorted from blood, taken at week 0. Source of these receptors: a human donor with alopecia areata. Both conserved end residues are part of each CDR3. Clone size is shown for a subset of rows, as once, few, many or a class of expanded clone.

J | size | V | CDR3
TRBJ1-2 | NA | TRBV7-9 | CASSPREGGYGYTF
TRBJ2-7 | NA | TRBV15 | CATSRDGDPAYEQYF
TRBJ2-5 | NA | TRBV29-1 | CSVGGLAGQTQYF
TRBJ1-4 | NA | TRBV10-2 | CASSLPQFTGLF
TRBJ2-5 | NA | TRBV7-9 | CASSDQDRGRETQYF
TRBJ1-2 | NA | TRBV19 | CASISSNRANYGYTF
TRBJ2-3 | few | TRBV4-3 | CASSQDLGKGGHRTDTQYF
TRBJ1-2 | NA | TRBV30 | CAWSVRRVYGYTF
TRBJ1-5 | NA | TRBV10-2 | CASSEAGNQPQHF
TRBJ1-5 | NA | TRBV18 | CASSPTGTNSNQPQHF
TRBJ1-2 | few | TRBV4-3 | CASSQDPTGSRGRTF
TRBJ2-6 | NA | TRBV5-4 | CASSLELSGANVLTF
TRBJ2-3 | few | TRBV2 | CASRGTTRDREQLKDTQYF
TRBJ2-5 | NA | TRBV5-6 | CASSLKLRPGETQYF
TRBJ1-6 | NA | TRBV30 | CAWSKDNSPLHF
TRBJ2-7 | NA | TRBV29-1 | CSVEVLYEQYF
TRBJ2-5 | NA | TRBV5-5 | CASSSRLAGGQETQYF
TRBJ2-7 | once | TRBV7-2 | CASSSKRAGASYEQYF
TRBJ2-1 | NA | TRBV30 | CAWRGESLYNEQFF
TRBJ2-5 | few | TRBV29-1 | CSVVLAGNRQETQYF
TRBJ2-5 | NA | TRBV4-3 | CASSQALGVTQYF
TRBJ2-3 | few | TRBV7-2 | CASSLIPVGDTQYF
TRBJ1-5 | NA | TRBV27 | CASRDRGPNQPQHF
TRBJ1-2 | NA | TRBV7-9 | CASSLVFPTNYGYTF
TRBJ1-6 | NA | TRBV7-3 | CASSLMSSNSPLHF
TRBJ2-5 | NA | TRBV7-3 | CASSLVHGETQYF
TRBJ1-6 | many | TRBV30 | CASSRDRGSPLHF